This T cell receptor (beta chain) was found in a study of cytomegalovirus exposure and HLA in healthy donors. TCRdb's copy holds only in-frame clones and misses some; the assay was immunoSEQ multiplex PCR. The table includes over 110,000 clones, 70% to 90% detected once. As regards this clone: Its antigen is undetermined.

Trimming removed 0 bases from V and 5 bases from J; junction bases left unmatched: 4. The CDR3 loop spans 14 amino acids. Per germline, CDR1 SGDLS and CDR2 YYNGEE. General study findings and limits: Three CMV-associated chains proved CMV antigen-specific in vitro. The tendency of first-cohort TCR clusters to co-occur in the 120 or so validation repertoires was identified by a subsequent analysis. The dataset shows that most TCR sequences were rare, while some public TCRs occurred in many donors.

While the first cohort had 700 or so subjects, the donors belonged to the separate validation cohort of 100 to 150 subjects. The TCR comes from a man aged 18 to 35 in good health and CMV-seropositive. The chain employs TRBV9 and TRBJ2-7; 8 positions agree with TRBD2. The specimen sequenced was PBMCs. The CDR3 DNA reads TGTGCCAGCAGCGTAGGGGTAGCGGGGCACGAGCAGTACTTC. Translation gives CASSVGVAGHEQYF.